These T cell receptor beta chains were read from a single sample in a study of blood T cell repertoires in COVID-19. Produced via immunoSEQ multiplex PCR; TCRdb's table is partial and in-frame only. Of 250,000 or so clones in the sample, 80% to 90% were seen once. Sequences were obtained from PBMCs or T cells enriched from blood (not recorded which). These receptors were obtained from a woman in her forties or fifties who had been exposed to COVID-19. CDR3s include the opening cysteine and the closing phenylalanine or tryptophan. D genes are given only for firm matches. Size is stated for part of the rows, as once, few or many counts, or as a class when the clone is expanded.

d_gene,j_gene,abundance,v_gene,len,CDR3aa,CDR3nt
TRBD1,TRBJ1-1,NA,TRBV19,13,CASSVDRGTEAFF,TGTGCCAGTAGTGTCGACAGGGGCACTGAAGCTTTCTTT
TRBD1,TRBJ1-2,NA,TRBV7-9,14,CASRRDSSFYGYTF,TGTGCCAGCAGGCGGGACAGCTCTTTCTATGGCTACACCTTC
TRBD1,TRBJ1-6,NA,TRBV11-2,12,CASSRQGGPLHF,TGTGCCAGCAGCCGACAGGGGGGACCCCTCCACTTT
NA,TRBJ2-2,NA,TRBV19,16,CASSPSGRGNAGELFF,TGTGCCAGTAGTCCCTCAGGTAGGGGGAACGCCGGGGAGCTGTTTTTT
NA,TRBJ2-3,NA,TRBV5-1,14,CASSLAQYTDTQYF,TGCGCCAGCAGCTTGGCCCAGTACACAGATACGCAGTATTTT
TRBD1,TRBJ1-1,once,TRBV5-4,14,CASSPTGVNTEAFF,TGTGCCAGCAGCCCGACAGGGGTGAACACTGAAGCTTTCTTT
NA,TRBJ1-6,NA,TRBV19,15,CASSGGGVGVSPLHF,TGTGCCAGTAGTGGCGGCGGAGTAGGAGTTTCACCCCTCCACTTT
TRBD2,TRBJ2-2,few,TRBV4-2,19,CASSQGEASGGLNTGELFF,TGTGCCAGCAGCCAAGGTGAGGCTAGCGGGGGGCTGAACACCGGGGAGCTGTTTTTT
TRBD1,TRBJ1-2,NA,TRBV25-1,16,CASSEKGAGEVYGYTF,TGTGCCAGCAGTGAAAAGGGGGCAGGGGAGGTCTATGGCTACACCTTC
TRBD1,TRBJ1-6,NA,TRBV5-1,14,CASSLHRGPSPLHF,TGCGCCAGCAGCTTGCACAGGGGGCCTTCACCCCTCCACTTT
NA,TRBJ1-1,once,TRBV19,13,CASSISLNTEAFF,TGTGCCAGTAGTATTAGCTTGAACACTGAAGCTTTCTTT
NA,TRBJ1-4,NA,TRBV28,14,CASSLGSPNEKLFF,TGTGCCAGCAGTTTGGGCAGTCCTAATGAAAAACTGTTTTTT
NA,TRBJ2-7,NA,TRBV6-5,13,CASSYGAAYEQYF,TGTGCCAGCAGTTACGGGGCAGCCTACGAGCAGTACTTC
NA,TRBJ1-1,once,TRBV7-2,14,CASSPTPGYTEAFF,TGTGCCAGCAGCCCGACGCCGGGGTACACTGAAGCTTTCTTT
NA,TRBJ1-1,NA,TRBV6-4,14,CASSVFPGVTEAFF,TGTGCCAGCAGTGTTTTCCCCGGGGTCACTGAAGCTTTCTTT
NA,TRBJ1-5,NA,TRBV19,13,CASSFPLNQPQHF,TGTGCCAGTAGTTTCCCATTGAATCAGCCCCAGCATTTT
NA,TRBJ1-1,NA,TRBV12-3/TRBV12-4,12,CASSHRDTEAFF,TGTGCCAGCAGTCACAGGGACACTGAAGCTTTCTTT
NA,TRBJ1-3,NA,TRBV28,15,CASSSRLGSGNTIYF,TGTGCCAGCAGTTCCCGACTGGGCTCTGGAAACACCATATATTTT
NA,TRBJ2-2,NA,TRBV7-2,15,CASSPGLWRTGELFF,TGTGCCAGCAGCCCGGGACTGTGGAGAACCGGGGAGCTGTTTTTT
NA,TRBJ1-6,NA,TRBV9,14,CASTSSVNNSPLHF,TGTGCCAGCACATCCAGCGTGAATAATTCACCCCTCCACTTT
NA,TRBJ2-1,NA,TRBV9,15,CASSLGRGANNEQFF,TGTGCCAGCAGCCTTGGGAGAGGAGCCAACAATGAGCAGTTCTTC
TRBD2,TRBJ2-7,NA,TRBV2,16,CASSVPPTSGSYEQYF,TGTGCCAGCAGCGTCCCGCCGACTAGCGGGTCCTACGAGCAGTACTTC
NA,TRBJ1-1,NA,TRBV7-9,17,CASSFDVREVSNTEAFF,TGTGCCAGCAGCTTTGATGTAAGGGAGGTGTCAAACACTGAAGCTTTCTTT
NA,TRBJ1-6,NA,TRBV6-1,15,CASSDRAGANSPLHF,TGTGCCAGCAGTGATCGGGCAGGGGCTAATTCACCCCTCCACTTT
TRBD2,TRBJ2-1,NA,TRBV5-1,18,CASSLVSSGGSSYNEQFF,TGCGCCAGCAGCTTGGTGTCTAGCGGGGGGAGCTCCTACAATGAGCAGTTCTTC
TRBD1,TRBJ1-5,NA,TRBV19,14,CASRMTGVGQPQHF,TGTGCCAGTAGAATGACAGGGGTTGGTCAGCCCCAGCATTTT
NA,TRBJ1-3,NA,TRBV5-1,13,CASSLNAGNTIYF,TGCGCCAGCAGCTTGAACGCGGGAAACACCATATATTTT
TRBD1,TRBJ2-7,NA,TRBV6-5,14,CASSLDRETYEQYF,TGTGCCAGCAGTTTGGACAGGGAGACCTACGAGCAGTACTTC
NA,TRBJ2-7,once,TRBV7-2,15,CASSLDKRPSYEQYF,TGTGCCAGCAGCCTAGACAAGAGGCCCTCCTACGAGCAGTACTTC
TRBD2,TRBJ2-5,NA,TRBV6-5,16,CASSYALAGGRETQYF,TGTGCCAGCAGTTACGCGCTAGCGGGGGGGAGGGAGACCCAGTACTTC
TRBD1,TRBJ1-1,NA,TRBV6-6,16,CASSPSGQGAGTEAFF,TGTGCCAGCAGTCCGTCCGGACAGGGGGCGGGGACTGAAGCTTTCTTT
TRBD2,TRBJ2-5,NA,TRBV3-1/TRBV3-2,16,CASSQDILAGQETQYF,TGTGCCAGCAGCCAAGATATACTAGCGGGGCAAGAGACCCAGTACTTC
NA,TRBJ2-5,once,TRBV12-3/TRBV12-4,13,CASSSRAGETQYF,TGTGCCAGCAGTTCGAGGGCGGGAGAGACCCAGTACTTC
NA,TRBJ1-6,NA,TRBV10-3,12,CAIASGNSPLHF,TGTGCCATCGCCAGCGGGAATTCACCCCTCCATTTT
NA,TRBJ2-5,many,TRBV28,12,CASSLQEATQYF,TGTGCCAGCAGTTTACAGGAGGCGACCCAGTACTTC
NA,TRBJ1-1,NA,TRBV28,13,CASSPRINTEAFF,TGTGCCAGCAGTCCGCGCATCAACACTGAAGCTTTCTTT
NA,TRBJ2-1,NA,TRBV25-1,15,CASSQPGVRYNEQFF,TGTGCCAGCAGTCAACCGGGGGTCCGATACAATGAGCAGTTCTTC
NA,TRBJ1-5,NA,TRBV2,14,CASSEIGSRQPQHF,TGTGCCAGCAGTGAAATTGGCTCTCGTCAGCCCCAGCATTTT
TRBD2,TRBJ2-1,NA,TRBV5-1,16,CASSLLGLAGVGEQFF,TGCGCCAGCAGCTTGCTGGGACTAGCGGGGGTTGGTGAGCAGTTCTTC
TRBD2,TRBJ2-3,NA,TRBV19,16,CASSRLAGGRTDTQYF,TGTGCCAGTAGTAGGCTAGCGGGGGGGCGAACAGATACGCAGTATTTT
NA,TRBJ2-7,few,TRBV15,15,CATSPRTGKNYEQYF,TGTGCCACCAGCCCCCGAACAGGGAAGAACTACGAGCAGTACTTC
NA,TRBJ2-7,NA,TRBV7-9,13,CASSLTVTYEQYF,TGTGCCAGCAGCTTAACAGTTACCTACGAGCAGTACTTC
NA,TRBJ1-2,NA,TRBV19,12,CASSSRDYGYTF,TGTGCCAGTAGTTCGAGGGACTATGGCTACACCTTC
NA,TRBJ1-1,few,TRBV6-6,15,CASSRPRGQNTEAFF,TGTGCCAGCAGCCGACCAAGAGGACAGAACACTGAAGCTTTCTTT
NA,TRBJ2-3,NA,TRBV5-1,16,CASSVGQLKGTDTQYF,TGCGCCAGCAGCGTTGGACAGCTTAAGGGCACAGATACGCAGTATTTT
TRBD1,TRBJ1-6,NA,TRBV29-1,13,CSVHTGGNSPLHF,TGCAGCGTGCACACAGGGGGCAACTCACCCCTCCACTTT
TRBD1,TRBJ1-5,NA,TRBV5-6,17,CASSLSGTGMSNQPQHF,TGTGCCAGCAGCTTGTCAGGGACAGGGATGAGCAATCAGCCCCAGCATTTT
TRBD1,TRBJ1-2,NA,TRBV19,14,CASSPGTGMDGYTF,TGTGCCAGTAGTCCCGGGACAGGGATGGATGGCTACACCTTC
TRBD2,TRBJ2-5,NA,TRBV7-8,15,CASSLGAGGHETQYF,TGTGCCAGCAGCTTAGGGGCGGGGGGGCATGAGACCCAGTACTTC
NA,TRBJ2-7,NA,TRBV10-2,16,CASSESGSLTYYEQYF,TGCGCCAGCAGTGAATCAGGTTCCCTTACCTACTACGAGCAGTACTTC
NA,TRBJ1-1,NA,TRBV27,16,CASSSSPGIPNTEAFF,TGTGCCAGCAGTTCCAGCCCGGGGATACCAAACACTGAAGCTTTCTTT
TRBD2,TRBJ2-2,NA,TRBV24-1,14,CVTIGGAWTGELFF,TGTGTCACAATCGGGGGGGCTTGGACCGGGGAGCTGTTTTTT
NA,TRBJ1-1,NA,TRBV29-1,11,CSGVDGREAFF,TGCAGCGGCGTGGACGGCCGGGAGGCTTTCTTT
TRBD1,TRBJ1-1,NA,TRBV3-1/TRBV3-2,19,CASSQVYGGGTSRNTEAFF,TGTGCCAGCAGCCAAGTATATGGAGGGGGCACATCGCGGAACACTGAAGCTTTCTTT
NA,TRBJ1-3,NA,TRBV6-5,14,CASSRVVSGNTIYF,TGTGCCAGCAGTAGAGTAGTCTCTGGAAACACCATATATTTT